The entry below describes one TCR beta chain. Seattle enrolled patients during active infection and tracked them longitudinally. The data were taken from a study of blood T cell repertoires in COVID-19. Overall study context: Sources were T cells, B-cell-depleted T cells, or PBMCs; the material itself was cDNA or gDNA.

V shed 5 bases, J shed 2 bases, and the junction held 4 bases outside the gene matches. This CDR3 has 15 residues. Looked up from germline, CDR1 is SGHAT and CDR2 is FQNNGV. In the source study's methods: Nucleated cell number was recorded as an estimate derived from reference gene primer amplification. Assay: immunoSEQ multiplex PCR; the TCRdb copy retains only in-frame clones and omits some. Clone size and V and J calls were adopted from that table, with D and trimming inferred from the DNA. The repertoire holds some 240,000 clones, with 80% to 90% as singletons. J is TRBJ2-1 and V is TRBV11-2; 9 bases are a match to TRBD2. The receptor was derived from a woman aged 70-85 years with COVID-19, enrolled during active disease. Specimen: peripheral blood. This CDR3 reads CASSLSGRPYNEQFF. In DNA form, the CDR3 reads TGTGCCAGCAGCCTAAGCGGGAGGCCCTACAATGAGCAGTTCTTC.